Following are 25 T cell receptor beta chains from one sample sequenced in a study of somatic mutations in cytotoxic T cells in rheumatoid arthritis. Only in-frame clones appear in the TCRdb table, and some are missing; sequencing was by immunoSEQ multiplex PCR. Of about 11,000 clones listed, roughly 85% were seen once; the top ten hold 30% to 40%. Sequenced: CD8+ T cells sorted from blood. These receptors originate from an adult with rheumatoid arthritis.

This chain links TRBV4-3 with TRBJ2-2, with 13 bases identical to TRBD2. V lost 4 bases, J lost 5 bases, and 16 bases stayed unmatched. Germline-derived CDR1 and CDR2 are LGHNA and YSLEER. The CDR3 sequence is 20 residues long. CDR3 nucleotide sequence: TGCGCCAGCAGCCCCGAGGGCTCCGGGACTAGCGGGGACGGTACCGGGGAGCTGTTTTTT. As protein: CASSPEGSGTSGDGTGELFF.

The V and J genes are TRBV9 and TRBJ1-1; TRBD1 matches 10 bases. The CDR3 is 15 residues long. V dropped 6 bases and J dropped 3; count of bases not matched to a gene: 8. The germline V gene encodes CDR1 SGDLS and CDR2 YYNGEE. CDR3 sequence (DNA): TGTGCCAGCACCAGGACAGGGGGATTGGACACTGAAGCTTTCTTT. Translated, it gives CASTRTGGLDTEAFF.

This clone appeared once. The V gene is TRBV11-3, the J gene TRBJ1-6; a weak D match, TRBD1 (5 bases). Trimming took off 0 bases at V and 5 bases at J, with 14 bases between the two ends. This CDR3 spans 17 amino acids. The germline gives CDR1 SGHNT, CDR2 YENEEA. The CDR3 is CASSLDPLGGNNSPLHF. As DNA, the CDR3 is TGTGCCAGCAGCTTAGACCCCCTGGGGGGGAATAATTCACCCCTCCACTTT.

The chain is built from TRBV30 and TRBJ2-1; TRBD2 agrees at 11 bases. V lost 0 bases and J lost 3; bases outside the gene matches: 1. CDR1 GTSNPN and CDR2 SVGIG come from the germline V gene (reference sequence). The CDR3 is 15 amino acids. In DNA form, the CDR3 reads TGTGCCTGGAGTGTGACTAGCGGGATCTACAATGAGCAGTTCTTC. This gives the protein CAWSVTSGIYNEQFF.

V usage is TRBV15 and J usage is TRBJ1-2; D gene ambiguous. The CDR3 length is 14 residues. Germline-derived CDR1 and CDR2 are LNHNV and YYDKDF (reference sequence). Trimming cost V 0 bases and J 9 bases, with 14 bases left between them. The CDR3 nucleotides read TGTGCCACCAGCAGAGATAAAGGCGAGCGGAGCTACACCTTC. The encoded protein is CATSRDKGERSYTF.

This clone has only one observation. The genes are TRBV4-3 and TRBJ2-2; 8 positions agree with TRBD2. The length of the CDR3 is 18 residues. With V trimmed by 0 bases and J by 6 bases, 12 bases remained unmatched. CDR1 and CDR2 (germline): LGHNA, YSLEER. The chain's CDR3 is CASSQDSVAGGWAGELFF. CDR3 nucleotides: TGCGCCAGCAGCCAAGACTCGGTGGCGGGAGGTTGGGCCGGGGAGCTGTTTTTT.

The V gene is TRBV9, the J gene TRBJ2-7; TRBD2 is a possible D gene (6 bases). The CDR3 is made up of 16 amino acids. Germline-derived CDR1 and CDR2 are SGDLS and YYNGEE. The V gene lost 2 bases and the J gene lost 0 bases, with 15 bases spanning the gap. The CDR3 sequence is CASSVEGAGSSYEQYF. DNA for the CDR3: TGTGCCAGCAGCGTTGAAGGGGCGGGGAGCTCCTACGAGCAGTACTTC. The entire variable domain, with the rest obtained from reference TRBV9 and TRBJ2-7, is as follows: DSGVTQTPKHLITATGQRVTLRCSPRSGDLSVYWYQQSLDQGLQFLIQYYNGEERAKGNILERFSAQQFPDLHSELNLSSLELGDSALYFCASSVEGAGSSYEQYFGPGTRLTVT.

This clone was counted only a few times. In DNA form, the CDR3 reads TGTGCCAGCAGTTTATTGGACAGTGAAACAACCTACGAGCAGTACTTC. It codes for CASSLLDSETTYEQYF. The chain couples TRBV28 to TRBJ2-7, with D possibly matching TRBD1 (6 bases). CDR3 length: 16 residues. The V and J ends lost 1 base and 2 bases respectively, with 15 bases between them. Germline V gives CDR1 MDHEN, CDR2 SYDVKM.

The chain carries TRBV6-6 and TRBJ1-2; possibly TRBD1 for D (5 bases). The V and J ends lost 0 bases and 4 bases respectively, with 15 bases between them. Germline-derived CDR1 and CDR2 are MNHNY and SVGAGI (reference sequence). This CDR3 spans 16 amino acids. The CDR3 is CASSYSIGGLLYGYTF. The CDR3 bases are TGTGCCAGCAGTTACTCGATCGGGGGACTCCTCTATGGCTACACCTTC.

J is TRBJ2-5 and V is TRBV7-8, with D possibly called TRBD1 or TRBD2 (5 bases each). The ends were cut back, 3 bases at V and 5 bases at J, with 16 bases in the middle. This CDR3 has 15 amino acids. Germline CDR1 reads SGHVS; CDR2 reads FQNEAQ. CDR3 sequence (DNA): TGTGCCAGCAGCTTGGGTCCTAGCCCAGGGGAGACCCAGTACTTC. Translating gives CASSLGPSPGETQYF. Full variable domain (outside the CDR3, taken from reference TRBV7-8 and TRBJ2-5): GAGVSQSPRYKVAKRGQDVALRCDPISGHVSLFWYQQALGQGPEFLTYFQNEAQLDKSGLPSDRFFAERPEGSVSTLKIQRTQQEDSAVYLCASSLGPSPGETQYFGPGTRLLVL.

In DNA form, the CDR3 reads TGTGCCAGCAGCGTAGATTGGACAGGGACCTACAATGAGCAGTTCTTC. Amino acid sequence: CASSVDWTGTYNEQFF. The V and J genes are TRBV9 and TRBJ2-1; 8 bases align to TRBD1. Trimming took 0 bases from V and 2 from J; bases not matched to a gene: 4. The CDR3 runs 16 residues. CDR1 and CDR2 from the germline V gene are SGDLS and YYNGEE.

In its sample, this clone ranks as medium-sized (0.01 to 0.1%). The chain combines TRBV2 with TRBJ1-5; D uncertain. Germline CDR1 reads SNHLY; CDR2 reads FYNNEI. Trimming pared 4 bases from V and 7 bases from J, leaving 14 bases between. This CDR3 is built from 14 residues. The CDR3 protein is CASSAWAEHQPQHF. CDR3 DNA sequence: TGTGCCAGCAGTGCGTGGGCAGAACACCAGCCCCAGCATTTT.

This clone occurred a few times. The chain combines TRBV5-1 with TRBJ2-7; D is perhaps TRBD1 (5 bases). The V gene lost 4 bases and the J gene lost 0 bases, with 11 bases spanning the gap. The CDR3 totals 14 residues. Germline assignment: CDR1 SGHRS and CDR2 YFSETQ. The CDR3 nucleotides are TGCGCCAGCAGCCCCCGACAGATCTCCTACGAGCAGTACTTC. It codes for CASSPRQISYEQYF.

This clone is termed medium-sized (0.01 to 0.1%). This chain uses TRBV6-4 with TRBJ1-5; D gene uncertain. CDR1 is MRHNA, CDR2 SNTAGT, per germline. V dropped 3 bases and J dropped 4 bases, with 7 bases sitting between them. This CDR3 is 13 amino acids long. Written as DNA, the CDR3 is TGTGCCAGCAGTGAAGTGGAAAATCAGCCCCAGCATTTT. It codes for CASSEVENQPQHF.

V is TRBV4-1 and J is TRBJ1-2; possible D gene TRBD1, 6 bases. The CDR3 has 17 amino acids. Germline V lookup: CDR1 MGHRA, CDR2 YSYEKL. V gave up 0 bases and J gave up 4 bases, with 18 bases separating them. This CDR3 reads CASSQEVTAGDSYGYTF. CDR3 DNA sequence: TGCGCCAGCAGCCAAGAAGTCACGGCAGGGGATAGCTATGGCTACACCTTC.

CDR3 DNA sequence: TGTGCCAGCAGTTACTCGTCCGAGGGTGGCTACACCTTC. Its translation: CASSYSSEGGYTF. The J gene is TRBJ1-2, the V gene TRBV6-6; D not resolved. Germline lookup yields CDR1 MNHNY and CDR2 SVGAGI (reference sequence). The CDR3 contains 13 residues. The ends were cut back, 0 bases at V and 7 bases at J, with 9 bases in the middle.

V usage is TRBV27 and J usage is TRBJ2-1, with 10 bases matching TRBD1. This CDR3 spans 16 amino acids. The germline CDR1 and CDR2 sequences are MNHEY and SMNVEV (reference sequence). V lost 5 bases to trimming and J lost 4 bases; unmatched junction nucleotides: 8. The CDR3 is CASSLLPGQGYNEQFF. For the CDR3, the DNA is TGTGCCAGCAGTCTCCTGCCGGGACAGGGGTACAATGAGCAGTTCTTC.

J is TRBJ2-5 and V is TRBV10-2, with D uncertain. Germline values: CDR1 WSHSY, CDR2 SAAADI. There are 12 residues in the CDR3. Trimming removed 8 bases from V and 4 bases from J, with 11 bases in between. This CDR3 reads CASGISRETQYF. In DNA form, the CDR3 reads TGCGCCAGCGGGATTTCCCGAGAGACCCAGTACTTC.

This clone was seen a few times. J is TRBJ1-1 and V is TRBV28; a weak D match, TRBD1 (6 bases). The CDR3 sequence is 16 residues long. Between the trimmed V and J ends, which lost 3 bases and 1 base, there was a span of 15 bases. Germline V gene sequence: CDR1 MDHEN, CDR2 SYDVKM. The CDR3 region has the DNA TGTGCCAGCAGTTTCCCAGGGGATAAAACGAACACTGAAGCTTTCTTT. It codes for CASSFPGDKTNTEAFF.

By frequency in the sample, this clone is medium-sized. V usage is TRBV9 and J usage is TRBJ1-6; no definite D call. Germline CDR1 is SGDLS and CDR2 is YYNGEE. The CDR3 spans 13 residues. V dropped 3 bases and J dropped 7 bases, with 8 bases sitting between them. The CDR3 DNA reads as TGTGCCAGCAGCGAGGAGATAAATTCACCCCTCCACTTT. As protein: CASSEEINSPLHF.

The V and J genes are TRBV7-9 and TRBJ2-5, with 11 bases aligning to TRBD2. Per the germline V gene, CDR1 is SEHNR and CDR2 is FQNEAQ (reference sequence). V gave up 5 bases and J gave up 2 bases; unmatched junction bases: 7. The CDR3 loop spans 16 amino acids. In DNA form, the CDR3 reads TGTGCCAGCAGCCTACGACTAGCGGGGCCTCAAGAGACCCAGTACTTC. Amino acid sequence: CASSLRLAGPQETQYF. Supplemented by reference TRBV7-9 and TRBJ2-5, the full variable domain reads DTGVSQNPRHKITKRGQNVTFRCDPISEHNRLYWYRQTLGQGPEFLTYFQNEAQLEKSRLLSDRFSAERPKGSFSTLEIQRTEQGDSAMYLCASSLRLAGPQETQYFGPGTRLLVL.

V gene TRBV10-3 combines with J gene TRBJ2-2, with TRBD2 matching over 9 bases. Losses at the gene ends were 4 bases for V and 6 bases for J; bases not matched to a gene: 9. The germline gives CDR1 ENHRY, CDR2 SYGVKD. This CDR3 has 16 residues. The CDR3 sequence is CAISVQSGRSAGELFF. The CDR3 bases are TGTGCCATCAGTGTTCAAAGCGGGAGGTCGGCCGGGGAGCTGTTTTTT.

V and J are TRBV6-4 and TRBJ2-2; D may be TRBD1 (5 bases). The CDR3 extends over 16 amino acids. CDR1 is MRHNA, CDR2 SNTAGT, per germline. Trimming took off 4 bases at V and 3 bases at J, with 15 bases between the two ends. The CDR3 nucleotides are TGTGCCAGCAGTGTGAGCAGGGCCCAGGACACCGGGGAGCTGTTTTTT. Protein sequence: CASSVSRAQDTGELFF.

This chain connects TRBV11-3 to TRBJ2-7; D possibly corresponds to TRBD2 (5 bases). Trimming shortened V by 5 bases and J by 5 bases, and 16 bases separated the two germline ends. Germline V CDR1 and CDR2: SGHNT, YENEEA. CDR3 size: 14 residues. Written as DNA, the CDR3 is TGTGCCAGCAGCCCACCCTTAAGAGGGCACGAGCAGTACTTC. Translated, it gives CASSPPLRGHEQYF.

This clone was observed once. This chain joins TRBV2 and TRBJ2-7, with D possibly being TRBD2 (5 bases). The length of the CDR3 is 13 residues. Germline CDR1 and CDR2: SNHLY and FYNNEI. Trimming removed 4 bases from V and 3 bases from J, with 10 bases in between. The CDR3 DNA is TGTGCCAGCAGTGGTCTTGGGAGCTACGAGCAGTACTTC. As protein: CASSGLGSYEQYF.